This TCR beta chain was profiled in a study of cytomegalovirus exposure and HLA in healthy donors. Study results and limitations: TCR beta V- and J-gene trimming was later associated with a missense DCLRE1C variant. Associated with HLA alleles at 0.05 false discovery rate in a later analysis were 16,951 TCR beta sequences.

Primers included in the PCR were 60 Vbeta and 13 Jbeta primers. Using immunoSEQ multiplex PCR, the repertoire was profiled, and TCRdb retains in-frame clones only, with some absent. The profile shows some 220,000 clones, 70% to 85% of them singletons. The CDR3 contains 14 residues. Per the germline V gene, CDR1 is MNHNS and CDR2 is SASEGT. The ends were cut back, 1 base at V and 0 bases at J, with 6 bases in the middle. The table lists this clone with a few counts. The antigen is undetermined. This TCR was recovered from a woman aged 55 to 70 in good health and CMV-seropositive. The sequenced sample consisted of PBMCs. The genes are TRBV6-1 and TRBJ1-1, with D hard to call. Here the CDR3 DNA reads TGTGCCAGCAGTGAAGTGCCGGTGAACACTGAAGCTTTCTTT. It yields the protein CASSEVPVNTEAFF.